This T cell receptor (beta chain) was profiled in a study of response to subunit inactivated influenza vaccine. General observations from the study: Researchers suggested that each seasonal influenza vaccination recruits few new T cells.

Germline loops: CDR1 SQVTM, CDR2 ANQGSEA. After removal of 7 bases from V and 5 bases from J, the junction contained 5 bases not matched to a gene. CDR3 length equals 13 residues. TCRdb ran MiXCR on the RT-PCR reads and lists one entry per CDR3 protein. Here the sample spans around 500,000 distinct CDR3 sequences, about a tenth being singletons. This clonotype was counted ten times or more. What it binds is not known. The source of this sequence is a man aged 50 to 60 who received an inactivated influenza vaccine. The rearrangement uses TRBV29-1 and TRBJ2-2; 9 bases fit TRBD2. The material sequenced was PBMCs from blood, taken about 6 weeks after vaccination. The CDR3, as DNA: TGCAGCGCGGGGACTAGCAGGACCGGGGAGCTGTTTTTT. Translating it yields CSAGTSRTGELFF.